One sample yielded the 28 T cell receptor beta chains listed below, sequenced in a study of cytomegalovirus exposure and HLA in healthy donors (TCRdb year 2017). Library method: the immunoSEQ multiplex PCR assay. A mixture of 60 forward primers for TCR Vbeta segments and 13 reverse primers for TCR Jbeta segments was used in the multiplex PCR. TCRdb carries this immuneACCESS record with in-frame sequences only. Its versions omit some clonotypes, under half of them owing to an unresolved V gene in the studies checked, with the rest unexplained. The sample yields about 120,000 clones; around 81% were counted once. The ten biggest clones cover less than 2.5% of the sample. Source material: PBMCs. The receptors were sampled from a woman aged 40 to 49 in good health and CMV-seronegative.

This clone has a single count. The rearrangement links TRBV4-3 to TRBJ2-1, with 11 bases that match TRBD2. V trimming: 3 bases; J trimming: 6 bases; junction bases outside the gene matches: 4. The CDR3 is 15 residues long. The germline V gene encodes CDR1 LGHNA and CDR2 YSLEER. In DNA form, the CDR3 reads TGCGCCAGCAGCCACAGTAGCGGGAGGGCCAATGAGCAGTTCTTC. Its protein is CASSHSSGRANEQFF.

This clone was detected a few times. DNA of the CDR3: TGTGCCAGCAGCAGCTACAGGTACAATGAGCAGTTCTTC. It translates to CASSSYRYNEQFF. The chain joins TRBV14 to TRBJ2-1; tentatively, D is TRBD1 (5 bases). The CDR3 extends over 13 amino acids. Germline V gene lookup returns CDR1 SGHDN and CDR2 FVKESK. V was trimmed by 5 bases and J by 4 bases, leaving 9 bases between them.

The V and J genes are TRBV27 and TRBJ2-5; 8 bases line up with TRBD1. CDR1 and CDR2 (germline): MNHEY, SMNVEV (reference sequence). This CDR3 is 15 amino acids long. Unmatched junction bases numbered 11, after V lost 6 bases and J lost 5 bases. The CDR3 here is CASRPGQGGMETQYF. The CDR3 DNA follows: TGTGCCAGCAGACCCGGACAGGGAGGAATGGAGACCCAGTACTTC.

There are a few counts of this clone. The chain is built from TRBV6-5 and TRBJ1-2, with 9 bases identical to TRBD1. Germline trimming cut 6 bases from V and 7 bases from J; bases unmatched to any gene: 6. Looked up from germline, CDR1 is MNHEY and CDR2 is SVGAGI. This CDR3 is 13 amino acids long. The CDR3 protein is CASRPGTGSGYTF. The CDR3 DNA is TGTGCCAGCAGACCCGGGACAGGGAGTGGCTACACCTTC.

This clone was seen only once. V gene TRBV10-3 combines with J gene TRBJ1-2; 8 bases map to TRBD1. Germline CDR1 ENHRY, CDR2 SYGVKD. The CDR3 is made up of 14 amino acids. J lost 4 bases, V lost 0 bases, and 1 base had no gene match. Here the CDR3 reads CAISESQGGYGYTF. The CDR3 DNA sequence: TGTGCCATCAGTGAGTCACAGGGGGGCTATGGCTACACCTTC.

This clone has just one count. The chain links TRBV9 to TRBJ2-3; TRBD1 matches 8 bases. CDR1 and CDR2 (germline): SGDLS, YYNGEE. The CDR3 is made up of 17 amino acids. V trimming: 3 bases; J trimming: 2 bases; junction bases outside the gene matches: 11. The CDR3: CASSALSGQGDTDTQYF. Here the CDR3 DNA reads TGTGCCAGCAGCGCACTTTCTGGACAGGGAGACACAGATACGCAGTATTTT.

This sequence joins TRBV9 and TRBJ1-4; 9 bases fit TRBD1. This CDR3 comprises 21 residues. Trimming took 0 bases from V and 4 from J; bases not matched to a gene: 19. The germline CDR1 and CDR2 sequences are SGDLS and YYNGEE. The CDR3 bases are TGTGCCAGCAGCGTAGTATGGAGAACACTGGGGTGGGACAGGGATAATGAAAAACTGTTTTTT. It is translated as CASSVVWRTLGWDRDNEKLFF.

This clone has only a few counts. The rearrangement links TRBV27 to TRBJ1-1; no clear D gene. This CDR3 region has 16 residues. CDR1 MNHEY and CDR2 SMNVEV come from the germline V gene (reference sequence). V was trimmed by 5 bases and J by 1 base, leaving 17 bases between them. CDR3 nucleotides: TGTGCCAGCAGTGAAGCTCGGTTGCAGGCGAACACTGAAGCTTTCTTT. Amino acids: CASSEARLQANTEAFF.

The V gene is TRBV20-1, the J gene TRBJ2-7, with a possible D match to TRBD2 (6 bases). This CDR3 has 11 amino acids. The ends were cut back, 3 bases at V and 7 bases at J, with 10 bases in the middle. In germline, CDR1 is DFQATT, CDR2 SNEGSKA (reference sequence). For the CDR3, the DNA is TGCAGTGCTAGTAGCGGAGCGGAGCAGTACTTC. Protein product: CSASSGAEQYF.

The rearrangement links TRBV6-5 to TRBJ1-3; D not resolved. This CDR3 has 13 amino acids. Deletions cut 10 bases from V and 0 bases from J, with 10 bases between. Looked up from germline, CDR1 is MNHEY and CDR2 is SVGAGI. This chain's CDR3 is CATKSTSGNTIYF. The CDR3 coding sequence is TGTGCCACCAAGAGCACCTCTGGAAACACCATATATTTT.

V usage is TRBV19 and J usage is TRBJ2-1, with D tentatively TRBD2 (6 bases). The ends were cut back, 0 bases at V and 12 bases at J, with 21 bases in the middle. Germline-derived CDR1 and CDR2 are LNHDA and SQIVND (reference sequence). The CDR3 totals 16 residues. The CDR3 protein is CASSIEGTRVGVPQFF. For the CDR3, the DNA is TGTGCCAGTAGTATAGAAGGGACTCGAGTCGGAGTGCCGCAGTTCTTC.

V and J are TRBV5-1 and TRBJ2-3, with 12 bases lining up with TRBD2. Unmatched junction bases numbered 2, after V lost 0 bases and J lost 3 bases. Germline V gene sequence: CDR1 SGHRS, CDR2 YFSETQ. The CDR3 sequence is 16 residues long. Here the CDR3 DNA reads TGCGCCAGCAGCTTGGTCCTAGCGGGAGGGACAGATACGCAGTATTTT. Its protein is CASSLVLAGGTDTQYF.

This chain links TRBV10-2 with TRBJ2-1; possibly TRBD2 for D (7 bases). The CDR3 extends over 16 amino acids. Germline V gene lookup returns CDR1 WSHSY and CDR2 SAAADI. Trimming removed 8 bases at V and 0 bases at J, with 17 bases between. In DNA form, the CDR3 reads TGCGCCAGCCTCCGGGGGGCTAGCGGCTCCTACAATGAGCAGTTCTTC. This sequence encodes CASLRGASGSYNEQFF.

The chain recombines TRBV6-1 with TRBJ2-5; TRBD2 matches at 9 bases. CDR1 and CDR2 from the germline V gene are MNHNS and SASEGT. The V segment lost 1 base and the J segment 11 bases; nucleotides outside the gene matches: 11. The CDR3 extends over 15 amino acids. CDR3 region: CASSEGAGGYDEQYF. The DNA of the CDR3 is TGTGCCAGCAGTGAAGGGGCGGGGGGGTATGATGAGCAGTACTTC.

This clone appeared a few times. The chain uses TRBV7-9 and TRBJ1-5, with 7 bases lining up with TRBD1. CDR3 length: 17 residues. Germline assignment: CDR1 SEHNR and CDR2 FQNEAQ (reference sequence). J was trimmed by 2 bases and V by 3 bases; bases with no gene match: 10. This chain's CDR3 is CASSFNRGNLGNQPQHF. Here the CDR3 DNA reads TGTGCCAGCAGCTTTAACAGGGGTAATTTGGGCAATCAGCCCCAGCATTTT.

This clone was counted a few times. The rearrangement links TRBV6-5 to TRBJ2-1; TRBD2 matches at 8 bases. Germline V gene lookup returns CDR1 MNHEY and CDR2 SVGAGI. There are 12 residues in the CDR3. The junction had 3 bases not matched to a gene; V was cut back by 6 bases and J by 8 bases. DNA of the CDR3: TGTGCCAGCAGCGGGGGGGCGGATGAGCAGTTCTTC. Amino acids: CASSGGADEQFF.

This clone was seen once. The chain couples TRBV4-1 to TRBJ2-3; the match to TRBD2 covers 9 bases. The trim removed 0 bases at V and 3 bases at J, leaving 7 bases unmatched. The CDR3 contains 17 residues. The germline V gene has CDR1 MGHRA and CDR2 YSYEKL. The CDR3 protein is CASSQDGVAGDTDTQYF. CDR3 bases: TGCGCCAGCAGCCAAGACGGGGTAGCGGGAGATACAGATACGCAGTATTTT.

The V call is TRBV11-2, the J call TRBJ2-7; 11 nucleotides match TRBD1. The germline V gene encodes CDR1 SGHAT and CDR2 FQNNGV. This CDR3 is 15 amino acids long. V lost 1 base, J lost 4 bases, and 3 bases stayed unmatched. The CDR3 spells CASSLGTGGHYEQYF. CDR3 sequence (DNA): TGTGCCAGCAGCTTAGGGACAGGGGGCCATTACGAGCAGTACTTC.

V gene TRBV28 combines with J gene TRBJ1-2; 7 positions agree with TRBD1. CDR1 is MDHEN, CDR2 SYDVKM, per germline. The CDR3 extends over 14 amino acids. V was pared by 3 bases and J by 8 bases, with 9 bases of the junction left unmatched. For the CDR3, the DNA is TGTGCCAGCAGTTTGCCGACAGGGTTGGGAGGCTACACCTTC. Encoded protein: CASSLPTGLGGYTF.

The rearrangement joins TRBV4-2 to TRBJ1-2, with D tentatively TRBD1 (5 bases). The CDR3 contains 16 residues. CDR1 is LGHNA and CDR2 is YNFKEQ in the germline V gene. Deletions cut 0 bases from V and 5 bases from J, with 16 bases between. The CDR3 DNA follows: TGTGCCAGCAGCCAAGATCTTTGGCAGGAGGGGTATGGCTACACCTTC. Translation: CASSQDLWQEGYGYTF.

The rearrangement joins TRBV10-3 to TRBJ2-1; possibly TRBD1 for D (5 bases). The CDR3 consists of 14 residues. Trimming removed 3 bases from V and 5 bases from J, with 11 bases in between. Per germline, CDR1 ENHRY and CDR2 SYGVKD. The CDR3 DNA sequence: TGTGCCATCAGTGATGGGAAACAGGACAATGAGCAGTTCTTC. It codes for CAISDGKQDNEQFF.

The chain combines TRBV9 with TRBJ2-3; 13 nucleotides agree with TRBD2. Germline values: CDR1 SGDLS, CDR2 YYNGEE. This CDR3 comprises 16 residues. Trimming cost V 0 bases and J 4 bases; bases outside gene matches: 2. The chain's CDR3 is CASSVGTSGSADTQYF. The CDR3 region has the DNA TGTGCCAGCAGCGTAGGGACTAGCGGGAGTGCAGATACGCAGTATTTT.

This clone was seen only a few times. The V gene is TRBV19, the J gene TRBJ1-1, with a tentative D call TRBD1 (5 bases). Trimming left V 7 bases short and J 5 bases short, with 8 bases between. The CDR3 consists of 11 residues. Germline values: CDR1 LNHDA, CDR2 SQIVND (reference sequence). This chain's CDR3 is CASNRGTEAFF. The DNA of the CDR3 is TGTGCCAGTAATAGGGGTACTGAAGCTTTCTTT. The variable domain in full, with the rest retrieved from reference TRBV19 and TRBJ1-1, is DGGITQSPKYLFRKEGQNVTLSCEQNLNHDAMYWYRQDPGQGLRLIYYSQIVNDFQKGDIAEGYSVSREKKESFPLTVTSAQKNPTAFYLCASNRGTEAFFGQGTRLTVV.

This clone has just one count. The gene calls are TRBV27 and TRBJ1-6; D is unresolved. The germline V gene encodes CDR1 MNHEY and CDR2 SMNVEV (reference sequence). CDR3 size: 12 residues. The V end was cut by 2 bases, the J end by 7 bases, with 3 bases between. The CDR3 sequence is CASSLGNSPLHF. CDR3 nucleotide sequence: TGTGCCAGCAGTTTAGGCAATTCACCCCTCCACTTT.

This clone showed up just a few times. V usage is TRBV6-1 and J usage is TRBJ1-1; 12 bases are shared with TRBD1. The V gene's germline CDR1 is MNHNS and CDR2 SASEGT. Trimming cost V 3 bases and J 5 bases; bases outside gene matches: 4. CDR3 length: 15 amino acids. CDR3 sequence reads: CASSEGQGAWTEAFF. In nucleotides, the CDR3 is TGTGCCAGCAGTGAGGGACAGGGGGCATGGACTGAAGCTTTCTTT.

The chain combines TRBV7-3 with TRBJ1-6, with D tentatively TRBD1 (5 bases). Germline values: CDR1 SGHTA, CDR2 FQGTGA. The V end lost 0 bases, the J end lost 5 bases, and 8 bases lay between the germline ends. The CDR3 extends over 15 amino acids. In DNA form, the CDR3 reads TGTGCCAGCAGCTTAACGTCGGGGGATAATTCACCCCTCCACTTT. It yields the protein CASSLTSGDNSPLHF.

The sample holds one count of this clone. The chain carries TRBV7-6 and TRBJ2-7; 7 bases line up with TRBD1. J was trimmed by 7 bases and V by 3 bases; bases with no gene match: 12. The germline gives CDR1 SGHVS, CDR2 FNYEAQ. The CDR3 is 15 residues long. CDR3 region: CASSLDPGTGVEQYF. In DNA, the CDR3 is TGTGCCAGCAGCTTGGACCCCGGAACAGGGGTTGAGCAGTACTTC.

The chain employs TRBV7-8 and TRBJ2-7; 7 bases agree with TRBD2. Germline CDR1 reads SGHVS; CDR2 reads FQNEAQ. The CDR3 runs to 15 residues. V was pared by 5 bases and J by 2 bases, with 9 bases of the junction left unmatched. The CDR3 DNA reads TGTGCCAGCAGCCCCCCCCTAGCGGAGCCCTACGAGCAGTACTTC. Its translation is CASSPPLAEPYEQYF.